This TCR beta chain was sequenced for a study of control samples from healthy donors and cancer patients. This table comes from immunoSEQ multiplex PCR, and its TCRdb copy is limited to in-frame clones, with some not included. Of 150,000 to 200,000 clones detected, about 90% appear once; the ten largest clones hold approximately 4.9%. V lost 4 bases, J lost 0 bases, and 17 bases lay in between. The CDR3 spans 16 residues. Germline lookup yields CDR1 SGHRS and CDR2 YFSETQ. The V and J genes are TRBV5-1 and TRBJ2-7; D is possibly TRBD1 (6 bases). Specimen: blood. The sequence derives from a woman aged 30 to 39 in good health. CDR3 nucleotide sequence: TGCGCCAGCAGCCCCGCCACAGGGACCGGCTCCTACGAGCAGTACTTC. It yields the protein CASSPATGTGSYEQYF.